Following are 12 T cell receptor beta chains from one sample sequenced in a study of T cells after posttransplantation cyclophosphamide. The repertoire was sequenced with immunoSEQ multiplex PCR; TCRdb's copy has only in-frame clones and lacks some. The sample has under 50,000 clones, none seen only once. Sequences were obtained from PBMCs. These receptors were taken from a man between 40 and 49 years old in good health, CMV-negative, and a related stem cell transplant donor.

This clone was recorded many times. This chain links TRBV7-2 with TRBJ1-1; D perhaps matches TRBD1 (6 bases). Trimming stripped 8 bases from V and 1 base from J, with 14 bases between. The CDR3 contains 14 residues. The germline gives CDR1 SGHTA, CDR2 FQGNSA. CDR3 in DNA: TGTGCCAGCGGGGGCCAGGGCACGAACACTGAAGCTTTCTTT. Amino acids: CASGGQGTNTEAFF. Complete variable domain (other parts from reference TRBV7-2 and TRBJ1-1): GAGVSQSPSNKVTEKGKDVELRCDPISGHTALYWYRQSLGQGLEFLIYFQGNSAPDKSGLPSDRFSAERTGGSVSTLTIQRTQQEDSAVYLCASGGQGTNTEAFFGQGTRLTVV.

This rearrangement joins TRBV6-1 to TRBJ2-7; TRBD2 is a possible D gene (6 bases). The V end was cut by 8 bases, the J end by 4 bases, with 15 bases between. The CDR3 consists of 13 residues. CDR1 is MNHNS, CDR2 SASEGT, per germline. CDR3 residues: CASVAGPLYEQYF. The DNA for the CDR3 is TGTGCCAGCGTCGCGGGGCCCTTATACGAGCAGTACTTC.

This clone has ten or more counts. This chain links TRBV6-6 with TRBJ2-5, with TRBD1 as a possible D gene (8 bases). V lost 4 bases and J 5 bases, leaving 14 bases between the germline ends. The CDR3 covers 14 residues. CDR1 is MNHNY, CDR2 SVGAGI, per germline (reference sequence). This CDR3 reads CASSFGQGGETQYF. The CDR3 DNA is TGTGCCAGCAGTTTCGGACAGGGAGGGGAGACCCAGTACTTC.

This clone was observed a few times. A much bigger clone sits one base away, suggesting this may be a read error. The chain is built from TRBV7-2 and TRBJ2-7; D gene unclear. V gave up 5 bases and J gave up 3 bases, with 20 bases separating them. CDR1 and CDR2 from the germline V gene are SGHTA and FQGNSA. CDR3 length: 16 residues. This CDR3 is CASSPLKRESDYEQYF. In nucleotides, the CDR3 is TGTGCCAGCAGCCCCCTCAAGCGAGAATCCGACTACGAGCAGTACTTC.

The chain couples TRBV6-5 to TRBJ1-6; possibly TRBD1 for D (6 bases). This CDR3 contains 14 residues. In germline, CDR1 is MNHEY, CDR2 SVGAGI. Deletions cut 3 bases from V and 9 bases from J, with 12 bases between. The CDR3: CASSYGGGGSPLHF. DNA of the CDR3: TGTGCCAGCAGTTATGGGGGAGGGGGTTCACCCCTCCACTTT.

This clone was recorded many times. The chain joins TRBV6-6 to TRBJ2-1; D perhaps matches TRBD2 (7 bases). The CDR3 is 15 residues long. Between the trimmed V and J ends, which lost 6 bases and 5 bases, there was a span of 17 bases. Germline assignment: CDR1 MNHNY and CDR2 SVGAGI (reference sequence). CDR3 in amino acids: CASSKPQRDNNEQFF. CDR3 DNA sequence: TGTGCCAGCAGCAAGCCCCAGCGGGACAACAATGAGCAGTTCTTC.

This clone showed up many times. V usage is TRBV4-3 and J usage is TRBJ2-3; 10 positions match TRBD2. With 0 bases clipped from V and 6 bases from J, the junction kept 6 bases outside the gene matches. This CDR3 has 16 residues. Germline V gene lookup returns CDR1 LGHNA and CDR2 YSLEER. The CDR3 bases are TGCGCCAGCAGCCAAGAGCCTAGCGGGGGAAGGGATACGCAGTATTTT. It codes for CASSQEPSGGRDTQYF.

This clone was detected many times. The chain joins TRBV5-1 to TRBJ1-3, with a weak D call TRBD1 (5 bases). There are 14 residues in the CDR3. V dropped 4 bases and J dropped 4 bases, with 12 bases sitting between them. In germline, CDR1 is SGHRS, CDR2 YFSETQ. CDR3 sequence reads: CASSQRGVGNTIYF. CDR3 nucleotides: TGCGCCAGCAGCCAGCGGGGGGTCGGAAACACCATATATTTT.

This clone appeared many times. The gene calls are TRBV5-1 and TRBJ1-1; the match to TRBD1 covers 7 bases. After removal of 7 bases from V and 4 bases from J, the junction contained 7 bases not matched to a gene. The CDR3 has 13 residues. CDR1 and CDR2 from the germline V gene are SGHRS and YFSETQ. Here the CDR3 reads CASGSGGSTEAFF. The CDR3 coding sequence is TGCGCCAGCGGCTCAGGGGGTAGCACTGAAGCTTTCTTT. The variable domain in full, completed from reference TRBV5-1 and TRBJ1-1, reads KAGVTQTPRYLIKTRGQQVTLSCSPISGHRSVSWYQQTPGQGLQFLFEYFSETQRNKGNFPGRFSGRQFSNSRSEMNVSTLELGDSALYLCASGSGGSTEAFFGQGTRLTVV.

This clone was seen at least ten times. The chain couples TRBV15 to TRBJ2-7; TRBD1 matches at 8 bases. The germline gives CDR1 LNHNV, CDR2 YYDKDF (reference sequence). CDR3 length equals 15 residues. Trimming took 1 base from V and 3 from J; bases not matched to a gene: 5. The CDR3 spells CATSRGTGSNYEQYF. In DNA form, the CDR3 reads TGTGCCACCAGCAGAGGGACAGGGAGTAACTACGAGCAGTACTTC. Variable domain in full (rest from reference TRBV15 and TRBJ2-7): DAMVIQNPRYQVTQFGKPVTLSCSQTLNHNVMYWYQQKSSQAPKLLFHYYDKDFNNEADTPDNFQSRRPNTSFCFLDIRSPGLGDTAMYLCATSRGTGSNYEQYFGPGTRLTVT.

The chain links TRBV11-2 to TRBJ2-5; 11 nucleotides agree with TRBD2. The J call may not be correct, given that the DNA end is closer to TRBJ2-7. This CDR3 spans 14 amino acids. Germline CDR1 reads SGHAT; CDR2 reads FQNNGV. In DNA form, the CDR3 reads TGTGCCAGCAGAGTGACTAGCGGGAACTACGAGCAGTACTTC. It is translated as CASRVTSGNYEQYF.

This clone was observed many times. This chain connects TRBV7-8 to TRBJ2-1; the match to TRBD2 covers 7 bases. Germline V gene data show CDR1 as SGHVS and CDR2 as FQNEAQ. This CDR3 spans 15 amino acids. V was clipped by 5 bases and J by 6 bases; unmatched bases: 10. CDR3 loop: CASSSLAVHINEQFF. The CDR3 region has the DNA TGTGCCAGCAGCAGTCTAGCGGTACACATCAATGAGCAGTTCTTC. Based on the CDR3 plus reference TRBV7-8 and TRBJ2-1, the full variable domain is GAGVSQSPRYKVAKRGQDVALRCDPISGHVSLFWYQQALGQGPEFLTYFQNEAQLDKSGLPSDRFFAERPEGSVSTLKIQRTQQEDSAVYLCASSSLAVHINEQFFGPGTRLTVL.